Below are 30 T cell receptor beta chains sequenced from a single sample in a study of shared clonotypes between healthy human individuals. The table came from immunoSEQ multiplex PCR; TCRdb's copy has only in-frame clones and leaves some out. The sample yields 650,000 to 750,000 clones, 55% to 75% seen once. Specimen: memory CD4+ T cells sorted from blood. Regarding subset: CD45RA-negative fraction. These receptors came from a woman aged 30 to 39 in good health.

The V and J genes are TRBV5-4 and TRBJ2-7; D not certain. The CDR3 consists of 14 residues. The germline V gene has CDR1 SGHNT and CDR2 YYREEE (reference sequence). V was clipped by 2 bases and J by 2 bases, with 11 bases between them. The CDR3 here is CASSFVDTAYEQYF. For the CDR3, the DNA is TGTGCCAGCAGCTTCGTAGACACTGCCTACGAGCAGTACTTC. The full variable domain, its missing parts supplied by reference TRBV5-4 and TRBJ2-7, is ETGVTQSPTHLIKTRGQQVTLRCSSQSGHNTVSWYQQALGQGPQFIFQYYREEENGRGNFPPRFSGLQFPNYSSELNVNALELDDSALYLCASSFVDTAYEQYFGPGTRLTVT.

This chain connects TRBV6-1 to TRBJ2-7; D may be TRBD1 (5 bases). The CDR3 sequence is 12 residues long. Germline assignment: CDR1 MNHNS and CDR2 SASEGT. The V and J ends lost 7 bases and 3 bases respectively, with 10 bases between them. DNA of the CDR3: TGTGCCAGCACCGAGACAGTCTACGAGCAGTACTTC. The encoded protein is CASTETVYEQYF.

The chain couples TRBV7-6 to TRBJ2-5; no reliable D call. The CDR3 runs 13 residues. V was pared by 7 bases and J by 5 bases, with 14 bases between. The V gene's germline CDR1 is SGHVS and CDR2 FNYEAQ. CDR3 bases: TGTGCCAGCAAAACCGGCCCCGGGGAGACCCAGTACTTC. Translation: CASKTGPGETQYF. The variable domain in full, with the rest retrieved from reference TRBV7-6 and TRBJ2-5, is GAGVSQSPRYKVTKRGQDVALRCDPISGHVSLYWYRQALGQGPEFLTYFNYEAQQDKSGLPNDRFSAERPEGSISTLTIQRTEQRDSAMYRCASKTGPGETQYFGPGTRLLVL.

This rearrangement joins TRBV28 to TRBJ2-5; D is unresolved. The length of the CDR3 is 12 residues. CDR1 is MDHEN, CDR2 SYDVKM, per germline. The ends were cut back, 3 bases at V and 4 bases at J, with 6 bases in the middle. DNA for the CDR3: TGTGCCAGCAGTTTGGCCAGAGAGACCCAGTACTTC. Amino acids: CASSLARETQYF.

This chain connects TRBV6-6 to TRBJ2-7; D is perhaps TRBD1 (6 bases). The length of the CDR3 is 13 residues. The germline gives CDR1 MNHNY, CDR2 SVGAGI (reference sequence). Trimming cost V 6 bases and J 5 bases, with 14 bases left between them. The CDR3 loop reads CASSLQGFDEQYF. The DNA for the CDR3 is TGTGCCAGCAGCCTACAGGGATTTGACGAGCAGTACTTC.

The chain joins TRBV28 to TRBJ1-2; possible D gene TRBD1, 6 bases. Trimming stripped 9 bases from V and 3 bases from J, with 17 bases between. CDR1 MDHEN and CDR2 SYDVKM come from the germline V gene. The CDR3 spans 14 residues. The CDR3 DNA reads TGTGCCAGTTTGGGGGGGCGCGAAGACTATGGCTACACCTTC. This translates into CASLGGREDYGYTF.

The J gene is TRBJ2-4, the V gene TRBV28; 7 positions agree with TRBD1. This CDR3 contains 20 residues. The ends lost 3 bases at V and 1 base at J; junction bases unmatched: 18. Germline CDR1 and CDR2: MDHEN and SYDVKM. DNA of the CDR3: TGTGCCAGCAGTTTGTTGGGACAGAACCCCAGGAAAGGGGCCAAAAACATTCAGTACTTC. This encodes CASSLLGQNPRKGAKNIQYF.

The genes are TRBV7-9 and TRBJ1-1; maybe TRBD1 (5 bases). Germline V CDR1 and CDR2: SEHNR, FQNEAQ (reference sequence). V gave up 6 bases and J gave up 1 base, with 12 bases separating them. This CDR3 is built from 14 residues. The CDR3: CASRLPGGNTEAFF. For the CDR3, the DNA is TGTGCCAGCAGGTTGCCCGGGGGGAACACTGAAGCTTTCTTT.

In this sample, this clone turned up a few times. This same CDR3 is encoded by further DNA sequences in the sample. V is TRBV6-5 and J is TRBJ2-2; D is unclear. The CDR3 runs 13 residues. The V end was cut by 6 bases, the J end by 4 bases, with 9 bases between. CDR1 and CDR2 from the germline V gene are MNHEY and SVGAGI. CDR3 sequence: CASSLTRTGELFF. DNA of the CDR3: TGTGCCAGCAGCCTGACTCGCACCGGGGAGCTGTTTTTT.

This rearrangement joins TRBV7-2 to TRBJ2-3, with D possibly being TRBD2 (5 bases). Germline lookup yields CDR1 SGHTA and CDR2 FQGNSA. The CDR3 loop spans 13 amino acids. V dropped 4 bases and J dropped 7 bases, with 12 bases sitting between them. Written as DNA, the CDR3 is TGTGCCAGCAGCTCGGGGTCATATCATACGCAGTATTTT. Protein product: CASSSGSYHTQYF.

Details on this clone: This specimen includes other DNA sequences encoding the same CDR3. The chain joins TRBV6-1 to TRBJ1-2; no clear D. With 3 bases removed from V and 5 bases from J, the gap between germline ends came to 4 bases. The CDR3 extends over 11 amino acids. Germline V gives CDR1 MNHNS, CDR2 SASEGT. CDR3 sequence reads: CASSEHYGYTF. Written as DNA, the CDR3 is TGTGCCAGCAGTGAGCATTATGGCTACACCTTC.

Comment on this clone: The sample carries other DNA sequences with the same CDR3. This sequence joins TRBV5-4 and TRBJ2-3; possibly TRBD2 for D (6 bases). CDR3 size: 15 residues. Germline CDR1 is SGHNT and CDR2 is YYREEE (reference sequence). Trimming left V 0 bases short and J 0 bases short, with 8 bases between. In nucleotides, the CDR3 is TGTGCCAGCAGCTTGGTGGCGGGAAGCACAGATACGCAGTATTTT. Its protein product is CASSLVAGSTDTQYF.

This chain connects TRBV4-1 to TRBJ2-5, with a weak D call TRBD1 (7 bases). V was pared by 0 bases and J by 3 bases, with 29 bases between. Germline CDR1 MGHRA, CDR2 YSYEKL. The CDR3 is 21 amino acids. The CDR3 region has the DNA TGCGCCAGCAGCCAAGAGTCGGCAGGGGGGTCGTCGGGGGAAAGCGAAGAGACCCAGTACTTC. Its protein is CASSQESAGGSSGESEETQYF.

The chain recombines TRBV11-2 with TRBJ2-1, with 12 bases aligning to TRBD2. V lost 5 bases, J lost 0 bases, and 2 bases stayed unmatched. The germline V gene encodes CDR1 SGHAT and CDR2 FQNNGV. This CDR3 has 16 residues. CDR3 in DNA: TGTGCCAGCAGCCAGACTAGCGGGAGCTCCTACAATGAGCAGTTCTTC. Amino acids: CASSQTSGSSYNEQFF.

This rearrangement joins TRBV10-2 to TRBJ2-3, with D perhaps TRBD2 (6 bases). The V and J ends lost 7 bases and 6 bases respectively, with 11 bases between them. Germline-derived CDR1 and CDR2 are WSHSY and SAAADI. This CDR3 comprises 12 residues. This CDR3 reads CASMKGRDTQYF. For the CDR3, the DNA is TGCGCCAGCATGAAAGGGAGGGATACGCAGTATTTT.

J is TRBJ2-6 and V is TRBV4-2; 8 bases are a match to TRBD1. The germline CDR1 and CDR2 sequences are LGHNA and YNFKEQ. The V gene end was trimmed by 5 bases and the J gene end by 0 bases; junction bases not matched to a gene: 0. The length of the CDR3 is 15 residues. CDR3 nucleotide sequence: TGTGCCAGCAGCACAGGGGGCTCTGGGGCCAACGTCCTGACTTTC. It is translated as CASSTGGSGANVLTF.

This rearrangement joins TRBV4-1 to TRBJ1-4, with D tentatively TRBD1 (6 bases). Trimming cost V 4 bases and J 8 bases, with 20 bases left between them. CDR3 length equals 16 residues. Germline loops: CDR1 MGHRA, CDR2 YSYEKL. CDR3 sequence: CASSLQGGAEWEKLFF. The CDR3 nucleotides read TGCGCCAGCAGCCTACAGGGCGGGGCCGAGTGGGAAAAACTGTTTTTT.

DNA of the CDR3: TGTGCCAGCAGTTACTCGTTTCTCCAGAACACTGAAGCTTTCTTT. Protein: CASSYSFLQNTEAFF. The rearrangement joins TRBV6-5 to TRBJ1-1; no clear D. Germline CDR1 MNHEY, CDR2 SVGAGI. The CDR3 has 15 amino acids. V was cut by 0 bases and J by 1 base, with 9 bases left in between.

This clone was detected only a few times. The J gene is TRBJ1-1, the V gene TRBV28, with 9 bases identical to TRBD1. The CDR3 is 17 residues long. V shed 4 bases and J 9 bases; nucleotides not matched to a gene: 18. Germline CDR1 is MDHEN and CDR2 is SYDVKM. CDR3 bases: TGTGCCAGCAGTTACAGCCTTTTAGGACAGGGGTTGGGGAAAGCTTTCTTT. Its protein is CASSYSLLGQGLGKAFF.

V usage is TRBV5-1 and J usage is TRBJ2-3; maybe TRBD1 (6 bases). The ends were cut back, 2 bases at V and 4 bases at J, with 20 bases in the middle. CDR3 length: 17 residues. Per the germline V gene, CDR1 is SGHRS and CDR2 is YFSETQ. This CDR3 reads CASSFTTGPLRADTQYF. CDR3 coding DNA: TGCGCCAGCAGCTTTACCACAGGGCCTCTTCGGGCAGATACGCAGTATTTT.

The V and J genes are TRBV28 and TRBJ2-3, with 8 bases lining up with TRBD2. V was pared by 10 bases and J by 8 bases, with 14 bases of the junction left unmatched. Germline V CDR1 and CDR2: MDHEN, SYDVKM. This CDR3 comprises 14 residues. CDR3 DNA: TGTGCCACCCGAGGGCCCAGTACTAGCGGTACGCAGTATTTT. It translates to CATRGPSTSGTQYF.

The genes are TRBV19 and TRBJ2-3; a possible D gene is TRBD2 (5 bases). Trimming removed 1 base at V and 2 bases at J, with 7 bases between. This CDR3 contains 14 residues. From germline, CDR1 is LNHDA and CDR2 SQIVND (reference sequence). The CDR3 nucleotides read TGTGCCAGTAGTATAGCGGGGATCACAGATACGCAGTATTTT. Amino acid sequence: CASSIAGITDTQYF.

The chain joins TRBV19 to TRBJ2-2; D may match TRBD1 or TRBD2 (5 bases each). Trimming stripped 5 bases from V and 2 bases from J, with 12 bases between. This CDR3 comprises 15 residues. The germline gives CDR1 LNHDA, CDR2 SQIVND (reference sequence). CDR3 nucleotide sequence: TGTGCCAGTAGTTTTTGGGACCCCAACACCGGGGAGCTGTTTTTT. Encoded protein: CASSFWDPNTGELFF.

This chain joins TRBV27 and TRBJ2-3, with D perhaps TRBD1 or TRBD2 (5 bases each). Trimming pared 3 bases from V and 7 bases from J, leaving 8 bases between. This CDR3 spans 12 amino acids. Germline V lookup: CDR1 MNHEY, CDR2 SMNVEV (reference sequence). The CDR3 region has the DNA TGTGCCAGCAGTTTTGGGGGAAATACGCAGTATTTT. Translation gives CASSFGGNTQYF.

The chain is built from TRBV7-9 and TRBJ2-7, with TRBD2 matching over 11 bases. There are 15 residues in the CDR3. V shed 5 bases and J 9 bases; nucleotides not matched to a gene: 12. From germline, CDR1 is SEHNR and CDR2 FQNEAQ (reference sequence). Here the CDR3 reads CASSDIAGGPLGQYF. CDR3 bases: TGTGCCAGCAGCGACATAGCGGGAGGGCCGTTAGGGCAGTACTTC.

The chain couples TRBV12-5 to TRBJ2-1, with D possibly being TRBD2 (7 bases). Germline lookup yields CDR1 LGHNT and CDR2 FRNRAP. Trimming left V 0 bases short and J 3 bases short, with 12 bases between. This CDR3 has 16 residues. Here the CDR3 DNA reads TGTGCTAGTGGTTTGGTACGGGGAGGGGGCTACAATGAGCAGTTCTTC. Amino acid sequence: CASGLVRGGGYNEQFF.

This chain links TRBV6-1 with TRBJ2-2, with 10 bases fitting TRBD1. The CDR3 spans 16 residues. Germline assignment: CDR1 MNHNS and CDR2 SASEGT. V lost 4 bases to trimming and J lost 9 bases; unmatched junction nucleotides: 11. CDR3 coding DNA: TGTGCCAGCAGTGGACGGGGACAGGGGCACGGGTGGGAGCTGTTTTTT. Residues: CASSGRGQGHGWELFF.

This sequence joins TRBV5-4 and TRBJ1-4; D perhaps matches TRBD1 (5 bases). CDR3 length equals 14 residues. CDR1 SGHNT and CDR2 YYREEE come from the germline V gene (reference sequence). The V end was cut by 4 bases, the J end by 3 bases, with 10 bases between. In DNA form, the CDR3 reads TGTGCCAGCAGCATCCGGGGGGCTAATGAAAAACTGTTTTTT. It translates to CASSIRGANEKLFF.

This clone was observed many times. The rearrangement links TRBV5-1 to TRBJ2-1; TRBD2 aligns across 12 bases. This CDR3 contains 20 residues. The junction had 17 bases not matched to a gene; V was cut back by 2 bases and J by 5 bases. Per the germline V gene, CDR1 is SGHRS and CDR2 is YFSETQ. CDR3 DNA sequence: TGCGCCAGCAGCTTCTGGGGTACTAGCGGGAGGACCCGGAGAGACAATGAGCAGTTCTTC. Translation gives CASSFWGTSGRTRRDNEQFF.

This clone showed up many times. The chain is built from TRBV27 and TRBJ2-7, with 9 positions matching TRBD1. This CDR3 contains 14 residues. J was trimmed by 5 bases and V by 5 bases; bases with no gene match: 7. Germline lookup yields CDR1 MNHEY and CDR2 SMNVEV (reference sequence). CDR3 residues: CASSPGQGIDEQYF. CDR3 coding DNA: TGTGCCAGCAGTCCAGGACAGGGGATCGACGAGCAGTACTTC.